The clone carrying this TCR beta chain was seen at least ten times. Its antigen is still unknown. This entry is derived from a study of regulatory T cells in long-lasting Graves disease. Library construction for TCR beta used iRepertoire HTBI primers and Arm-PCR of CDR3 regions. In the original analysis: Taken together, the samples had 62 TRBV and around 14 TRBJ segments identified. MiXCR was run by TCRdb on the multiplex PCR reads, yielding one entry per CDR3 protein. The V and J calls here are based on TCRdb, not the publication. Of more than 300,000 distinct CDR3 sequences listed, around 15% are singletons. Time point meaning: newly diagnosed GD, antithyroid drugs for less than 3 months. Generation of the TCR library employed RNA extracted from PBMCs. As collected, the peripheral blood samples measured around 9 milliliters each and went into EDTA tubes. Overall study results and limits: Persistent patients had a count of shared public clonotypes (approximately 2,800) that exceeded that of new patients (around 910).

Sequences were derived from peripheral blood mononuclear cells (PBMCs), sampled at new diagnosis, from a patient treated with antithyroid drugs. This TCR was sampled from a female donor with Graves disease.

The CDR3 bases are TGTGCCAGCAGCGGGGCACAGGGGAACACCGGGGAGCTGTTTTTT. Encoded protein: CASSGAQGNTGELFF. The chain employs TRBV9 and TRBJ2-2, with a possible D match to TRBD1 (6 bases). This CDR3 comprises 15 residues. Germline-derived CDR1 and CDR2 are SGDLS and YYNGEE. Trimming removed 3 bases from V and 1 base from J, with 10 bases in between.